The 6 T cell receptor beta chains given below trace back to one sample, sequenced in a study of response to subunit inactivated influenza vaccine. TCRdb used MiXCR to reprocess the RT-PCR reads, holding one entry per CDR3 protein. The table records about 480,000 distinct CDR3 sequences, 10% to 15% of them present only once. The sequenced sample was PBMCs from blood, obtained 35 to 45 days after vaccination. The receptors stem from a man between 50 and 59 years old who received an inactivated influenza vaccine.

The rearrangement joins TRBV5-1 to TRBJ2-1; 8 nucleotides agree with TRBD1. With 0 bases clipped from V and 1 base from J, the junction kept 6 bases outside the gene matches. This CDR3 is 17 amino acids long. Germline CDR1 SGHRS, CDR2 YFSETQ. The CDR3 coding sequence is TGCGCCAGCAGCTTGGCCCCGACAGGGGATTCCTACAATGAGCAGTTCTTC. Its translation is CASSLAPTGDSYNEQFF.

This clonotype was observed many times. CDR3 bases: TGCAGCGTTCGGGTACGGGGGTCGCTAGGCTACACCTTC. It is translated as CSVRVRGSLGYTF. The chain is built from TRBV29-1 and TRBJ1-2; perhaps TRBD1 as D (5 bases). This CDR3 contains 13 residues. Germline CDR1 reads SQVTM; CDR2 reads ANQGSEA. The V and J ends lost 5 bases and 8 bases respectively, with 18 bases between them.

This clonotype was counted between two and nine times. CDR3 loop: CASSPRFGVSYEQYF. The CDR3 DNA is TGTGCCAGCAGCCCCCGGTTCGGGGTTTCCTACGAGCAGTACTTC. This chain links TRBV11-2 with TRBJ2-7, with D maybe TRBD2 (5 bases). Germline CDR1 reads SGHAT; CDR2 reads FQNNGV. The CDR3 is made up of 15 amino acids. Trimming shortened V by 5 bases and J by 1 base, and 15 bases separated the two germline ends.

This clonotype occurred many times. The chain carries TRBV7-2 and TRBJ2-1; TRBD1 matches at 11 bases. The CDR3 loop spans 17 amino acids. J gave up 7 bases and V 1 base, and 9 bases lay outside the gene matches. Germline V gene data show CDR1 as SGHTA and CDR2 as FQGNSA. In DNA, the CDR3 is TGTGCCAGCAGCTTAGTCGTCAGGACAGGGGGCGAAAATGAGCAGTTCTTC. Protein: CASSLVVRTGGENEQFF.

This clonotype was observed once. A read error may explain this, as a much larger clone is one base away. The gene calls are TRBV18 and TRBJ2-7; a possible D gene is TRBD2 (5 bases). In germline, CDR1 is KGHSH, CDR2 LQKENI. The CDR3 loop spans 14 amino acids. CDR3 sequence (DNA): TGTACCAGCTCACCAACTCCCACTAGCTACGAGCAGTACTTC. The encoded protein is CTSSPTPTSYEQYF.

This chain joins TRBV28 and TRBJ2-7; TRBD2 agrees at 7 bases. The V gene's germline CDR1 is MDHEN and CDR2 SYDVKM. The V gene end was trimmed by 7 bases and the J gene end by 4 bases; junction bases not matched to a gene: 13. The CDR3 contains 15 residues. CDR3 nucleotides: TGTGCCAGCACCACAAGTTCAAGTAGCGGGTACGAGCAGTACTTC. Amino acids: CASTTSSSSGYEQYF.